A selection of T cell receptor beta chains follows, all from one sample in a study of blood T cells in healthy people across ages. A single record per CDR3 protein comes from TCRdb applying MiXCR to the 5' RACE reads. The sample includes 270,000 or so distinct CDR3 sequences, roughly a quarter seen only once; the top ten take 25% to 30%. The specimen was blood. Every receptor here comes from a woman aged 65 to 85 in good health. The CDR3 runs from the conserved cysteine through the conserved F or W. Each record gives: V gene, J gene, CDR3 protein.

V gene: TRBV10-3; J gene: TRBJ1-3; CDR3 protein: CAISTGRGGSGNTIYF
V gene: TRBV7-9; J gene: TRBJ2-7; CDR3 protein: CASSPDTSVFSYEQYF
V gene: TRBV2; J gene: TRBJ1-5; CDR3 protein: CASSEEAKGAQPQHF
V gene: TRBV12-3/TRBV12-4; J gene: TRBJ1-4; CDR3 protein: CASSFLGELFF
V gene: TRBV20-1; J gene: TRBJ2-5; CDR3 protein: CSASPLTRGETQYF
V gene: TRBV7-2; J gene: .; CDR3 protein: CASSLAESGEQYF
V gene: TRBV5-1; J gene: TRBJ2-7; CDR3 protein: CASRPQGATYEQYF
V gene: TRBV29-1; J gene: TRBJ2-3; CDR3 protein: CSVEWGDTQYF
V gene: TRBV6-4; J gene: TRBJ2-3; CDR3 protein: CASSDSGGTQYF
V gene: TRBV28; J gene: TRBJ1-1; CDR3 protein: CASRGWNPEAFF
V gene: TRBV5-1; J gene: TRBJ2-1; CDR3 protein: CASSPRAGGPNEQFF
V gene: TRBV27; J gene: TRBJ1-1; CDR3 protein: CASSLLPGNTEAFF
V gene: TRBV4-1; J gene: TRBJ1-5; CDR3 protein: CASSRNQDRRPQHF
V gene: TRBV28; J gene: TRBJ1-6; CDR3 protein: CASSPAGVPSPLHF
V gene: TRBV7-3; J gene: TRBJ2-1; CDR3 protein: CASSHLRTGANNEQFF
V gene: TRBV2; J gene: TRBJ2-2; CDR3 protein: CASSEEGTGELFF
V gene: TRBV5-1; J gene: TRBJ1-5; CDR3 protein: CASSFGPGGGQPQHF
V gene: TRBV29-1; J gene: TRBJ2-1; CDR3 protein: CSGALRDYNEQFF
V gene: TRBV5-6; J gene: TRBJ2-7; CDR3 protein: CASSLGSGLSDEQYF
V gene: TRBV5-4; J gene: TRBJ2-1; CDR3 protein: CASSPSYNEQFF
V gene: TRBV27; J gene: TRBJ2-1; CDR3 protein: CASSLRQLAGVNNEQFF
V gene: TRBV20-1; J gene: TRBJ2-3; CDR3 protein: CSARDLSLGDLTDTQYF
V gene: TRBV2; J gene: TRBJ2-5; CDR3 protein: CASSYKIQTANQETQYF
V gene: TRBV20-1; J gene: TRBJ2-5; CDR3 protein: CSAGSPETQYF
V gene: TRBV29-1; J gene: TRBJ1-5; CDR3 protein: CSVQDQNGQPQHF
V gene: TRBV7-9; J gene: TRBJ2-3; CDR3 protein: CASSFYSSGRTDTQYF
V gene: TRBV5-8; J gene: TRBJ1-1; CDR3 protein: CASPALRGIGTEAFF
V gene: TRBV12-3/TRBV12-4; J gene: TRBJ1-2; CDR3 protein: CASSLGQGARGYTF
V gene: TRBV12-3/TRBV12-4; J gene: TRBJ1-5; CDR3 protein: CASSLAAGGPSNQPQHF
V gene: TRBV29-1; J gene: TRBJ2-1; CDR3 protein: CSVADGSSYNEQFF
V gene: TRBV6-1; J gene: TRBJ2-7; CDR3 protein: CASSELGGFYEQYF
V gene: TRBV10-3; J gene: TRBJ2-5; CDR3 protein: CAISEPNTPQETQYF
V gene: TRBV5-1; J gene: TRBJ1-6; CDR3 protein: CASSLEGRLNSPLHF
V gene: TRBV6-1; J gene: TRBJ2-3; CDR3 protein: CASSQNQEDTQYF
V gene: TRBV3-1; J gene: .; CDR3 protein: CASSQAINEQFF
V gene: TRBV29-1; J gene: TRBJ2-1; CDR3 protein: CSVRWGNEQFF
V gene: TRBV6-6; J gene: TRBJ1-2; CDR3 protein: CAGRDGGKANYGYTF
V gene: TRBV2; J gene: TRBJ2-7; CDR3 protein: CASRKSGSTYEQYF
V gene: TRBV28; J gene: TRBJ2-3; CDR3 protein: CASSYGLASGSGGAQYF
V gene: TRBV20-1; J gene: TRBJ1-2; CDR3 protein: CSATATRTGIDGYTF
V gene: TRBV20-1; J gene: TRBJ2-3; CDR3 protein: CSVRGTDTQYF
V gene: TRBV4-1; J gene: TRBJ2-5; CDR3 protein: CASSQQGAETQYF
V gene: TRBV7-9; J gene: TRBJ2-5; CDR3 protein: CASSLTQTSAETQYF